These 28 T cell receptor beta chains originate from one sample sequenced in a study of blood T cell repertoires in COVID-19. The table came from immunoSEQ multiplex PCR; TCRdb's copy has only in-frame clones and leaves some out. The sample holds 80,000 to 90,000 clones, roughly 89% seen once. Input material: peripheral blood. The receptor source for this set is a man aged 55-75 years with acute or convalescent COVID-19.

This clone came up a few times. The chain recombines TRBV11-2 with TRBJ2-1, with 9 bases matching TRBD2. The CDR3 loop spans 17 amino acids. V shed 2 bases and J 6 bases; nucleotides not matched to a gene: 11. Germline V gene sequence: CDR1 SGHAT, CDR2 FQNNGV. Written as DNA, the CDR3 is TGTGCCAGCAGCTTAAGGACCCGGCGGGGGGGCACCAATGAGCAGTTCTTC. Translated: CASSLRTRRGGTNEQFF.

The rearrangement joins TRBV4-3 to TRBJ1-6; TRBD1 agrees at 9 bases. The CDR3 consists of 15 residues. V lost 0 bases, J lost 9 bases, and 3 bases stayed unmatched. Germline V gives CDR1 LGHNA, CDR2 YSLEER. The DNA of the CDR3 is TGCGCCAGCAGCCAAGATATGGACAGGGGTTCACCCCTCCACTTT. Translation gives CASSQDMDRGSPLHF.

This clone appeared once. The chain combines TRBV28 with TRBJ1-2; no definite D call. Trimming pared 5 bases from V and 4 bases from J, leaving 11 bases between. The CDR3 loop spans 13 amino acids. Per the germline V gene, CDR1 is MDHEN and CDR2 is SYDVKM. The CDR3 here is CASSLISAYGYTF. The CDR3 DNA sequence: TGTGCCAGCAGTCTCATTAGCGCCTATGGCTACACCTTC.

The chain carries TRBV30 and TRBJ1-1; TRBD1 is a possible D gene (5 bases). The CDR3 is made up of 13 amino acids. The V and J ends lost 4 bases and 4 bases respectively, with 13 bases between them. Germline lookup yields CDR1 GTSNPN and CDR2 SVGIG (reference sequence). Here the CDR3 DNA reads TGTGCCTGGATTGGGCAGGGAGGCACTGAAGCTTTCTTT. Protein product: CAWIGQGGTEAFF.

Of note for this clone: No DNA is shown, since the ends of the CDR3 on it are uncertain; the CDR3 is the one TCRdb lists. This chain joins TRBV20-1 and TRBJ1-1; the D call TRBD1 from the table was never checked on the DNA. Germline CDR1 reads DFQATT; CDR2 reads SNEGSKA (reference sequence). The length of the CDR3 is 14 amino acids, counting both ends. CDR3 amino acids: CSASLFGQASEAFF.

The chain uses TRBV30 and TRBJ1-6; possible D gene TRBD1, 6 bases. The ends were cut back, 0 bases at V and 7 bases at J, with 10 bases in the middle. The germline V gene encodes CDR1 GTSNPN and CDR2 SVGIG (reference sequence). This CDR3 has 14 residues. As DNA, the CDR3 is TGTGCCTGGAGTGTAGGGGGTTCAAATTCACCCCTCCACTTT. Translation gives CAWSVGGSNSPLHF.

V and J are TRBV7-2 and TRBJ1-2, with a tentative D call TRBD1 (5 bases). Germline loops: CDR1 SGHTA, CDR2 FQGNSA. The CDR3 is 14 amino acids. With 1 base removed from V and 4 bases from J, the gap between germline ends came to 10 bases. The CDR3 here is CASSLGLGRYGYTF. The CDR3 bases are TGTGCCAGCAGCTTAGGTCTGGGGCGCTATGGCTACACCTTC.

This clone was seen only a few times. The V and J genes are TRBV7-2 and TRBJ2-2, with D perhaps TRBD2 (6 bases). The V gene lost 4 bases and the J gene lost 14 bases, with 11 bases spanning the gap. The CDR3 sequence is 11 residues long. CDR1 is SGHTA, CDR2 FQGNSA, per germline. The CDR3 reads CASSYASVLFF. The CDR3, as DNA: TGTGCCAGCAGCTATGCTAGCGTTCTGTTTTTT.

This chain uses TRBV7-8 with TRBJ1-5; 7 bases are a match to TRBD1. The CDR3 extends over 16 amino acids. With V trimmed by 1 base and J by 4 bases, 7 bases remained unmatched. Per germline, CDR1 SGHVS and CDR2 FQNEAQ. The CDR3 nucleotides read TGTGCCAGCAGCTTAGTTGGAGGGGGCGTAAATCAGCCCCAGCATTTT. It yields the protein CASSLVGGGVNQPQHF.

The chain couples TRBV21-1 to TRBJ1-2. TRBV21-1 is reported as a pseudogene. The CDR3 sequence is 19 residues long. In nucleotides, the CDR3 is TGTGCCAGCAGCCCACCCTCGGGGAGGACCCTCGGAGGGTGCTATGGCTACACCTTC. It codes for CASSPPSGRTLGGCYGYTF.

The chain recombines TRBV7-2 with TRBJ2-1; D gene uncertain. Trimming took 4 bases from V and 5 from J, leaving 12 bases between them. The germline V gene encodes CDR1 SGHTA and CDR2 FQGNSA. This CDR3 has 14 residues. The chain's CDR3 is CASSSLTKNNEQFF. CDR3 nucleotide sequence: TGTGCCAGCAGCTCCCTAACGAAGAACAATGAGCAGTTCTTC.

The rearrangement links TRBV11-2 to TRBJ2-3; 11 bases match TRBD1. V lost 3 bases to trimming and J lost 3 bases; unmatched junction nucleotides: 8. CDR1 is SGHAT, CDR2 FQNNGV, per germline. The CDR3 is made up of 17 amino acids. The CDR3, as DNA: TGTGCCAGCAGCTTTTTCCCCGGACAGGGGGCGACAGATACGCAGTATTTT. It codes for CASSFFPGQGATDTQYF.

This chain connects TRBV5-8 to TRBJ1-2, with 7 bases fitting TRBD1. Germline trimming cut 6 bases from V and 8 bases from J; bases unmatched to any gene: 10. Looked up from germline, CDR1 is SGHTS and CDR2 is YDEGEE. The CDR3 spans 13 residues. The CDR3 nucleotides are TGTGCCAGCACCCGATCCAGGGGGAGAGGCTACACCTTC. Its protein is CASTRSRGRGYTF.

The count of this clone is one. V usage is TRBV4-2 and J usage is TRBJ1-2, with 7 positions matching TRBD1. J gave up 6 bases and V 0 bases, and 13 bases lay outside the gene matches. Germline V gives CDR1 LGHNA, CDR2 YNFKEQ. The CDR3 runs 17 residues. The CDR3 nucleotides are TGTGCCAGCAGCCAAGATCGCGCAGGGGGAAGAAGCGATGGCTACACCTTC. Residues: CASSQDRAGGRSDGYTF.

The chain carries TRBV6-2 or TRBV6-3 and TRBJ1-2, with 9 nucleotides matching TRBD1. The ends lost 5 bases at V and 4 bases at J; junction bases unmatched: 5. This CDR3 has 14 residues. Germline loops: CDR1 MNHEY, CDR2 SVGEGT. The CDR3 is CASSPGTGPYGYTF. In DNA, the CDR3 is TGTGCCAGCAGTCCCGGGACAGGGCCCTATGGCTACACCTTC.

The chain recombines TRBV6-5 with TRBJ2-2; 12 bases match TRBD2. There are 16 residues in the CDR3. The germline V gene has CDR1 MNHEY and CDR2 SVGAGI. V shed 0 bases and J 5 bases; nucleotides not matched to a gene: 1. The CDR3 bases are TGTGCCAGCAGTTACTCGGGGACTAGCGGGACCGGGGAGCTGTTTTTT. Amino acid sequence: CASSYSGTSGTGELFF.

CDR3: CASSLVWTGSYNSPLHF. CDR3 DNA: TGTGCCAGCAGCTTAGTTTGGACAGGGTCCTATAATTCACCCCTCCACTTT. The chain uses TRBV7-9 and TRBJ1-6; 8 bases agree with TRBD1. Trimming at V came to 1 base and at J to 1 base, leaving 3 bases not matched to a gene. The CDR3 runs 17 residues. The germline V gene has CDR1 SEHNR and CDR2 FQNEAQ (reference sequence). The whole variable domain, filled in from reference TRBV7-9 and TRBJ1-6, reads DTGVSQNPRHKITKRGQNVTFRCDPISEHNRLYWYRQTLGQGPEFLTYFQNEAQLEKSRLLSDRFSAERPKGSFSTLEIQRTEQGDSAMYLCASSLVWTGSYNSPLHFGNGTRLTVT.

The rearrangement links TRBV16 to TRBJ2-3, with 7 bases matching TRBD2. This CDR3 is built from 16 residues. Trimming removed 4 bases from V and 1 base from J; junction bases left unmatched: 8. Germline CDR1 and CDR2: KGHSY and FQNENV. CDR3 sequence: CASSLTASGGTDTQYF. In nucleotides, the CDR3 is TGTGCCAGCAGCCTGACCGCGAGCGGGGGCACAGATACGCAGTATTTT.

The rearrangement uses TRBV7-9 and TRBJ2-5; D is possibly TRBD2 (6 bases). Germline CDR1 and CDR2: SEHNR and FQNEAQ (reference sequence). The CDR3 spans 13 residues. Trimming shortened V by 7 bases and J by 2 bases, and 11 bases separated the two germline ends. CDR3 sequence (DNA): TGTGCCAGCACCCTGGGAGGACAAGAGACCCAGTACTTC. Its translation is CASTLGGQETQYF.

A single count supports this clone. The J gene is TRBJ1-3, the V gene TRBV10-3; D not resolved. Looked up from germline, CDR1 is ENHRY and CDR2 is SYGVKD. The CDR3 is 16 residues long. Trimming cost V 7 bases and J 0 bases, with 16 bases left between them. CDR3 sequence reads: CAITDRLGSSGNTIYF. DNA of the CDR3: TGTGCCATCACCGATCGGCTTGGGAGCTCTGGAAACACCATATATTTT.

CDR3 sequence: CAGGRDRVVPEAFF. The CDR3 region has the DNA TGTGCCGGAGGCCGGGACAGGGTGGTCCCTGAAGCTTTCTTT. The V call is TRBV30, the J call TRBJ1-1; 9 nucleotides line up with TRBD1. Looked up from germline, CDR1 is GTSNPN and CDR2 is SVGIG (reference sequence). This CDR3 contains 14 residues. V dropped 8 bases and J dropped 6; count of bases not matched to a gene: 13.

This chain uses TRBV5-4 with TRBJ2-5; D is perhaps TRBD1 (5 bases). Trimming took off 3 bases at V and 4 bases at J, with 7 bases between the two ends. This CDR3 spans 12 amino acids. Germline CDR1 is SGHNT and CDR2 is YYREEE (reference sequence). As DNA, the CDR3 is TGTGCCAGCAGCTGGGGCGGAGAGACCCAGTACTTC. Translated: CASSWGGETQYF.

This rearrangement joins TRBV9 to TRBJ2-3; 13 bases agree with TRBD2. The CDR3 is 16 residues long. Trimming cost V 4 bases and J 2 bases; bases outside gene matches: 4. The germline gives CDR1 SGDLS, CDR2 YYNGEE. CDR3 sequence (DNA): TGTGCCAGCAGCCAAGGGACTAGCGGGGTCACAGATACGCAGTATTTT. This sequence encodes CASSQGTSGVTDTQYF.

The chain employs TRBV5-6 and TRBJ2-3, with D perhaps matching TRBD2 (6 bases). Germline lookup yields CDR1 SGHDT and CDR2 YYEEEE. V shed 7 bases and J shed 3 bases, with 15 bases lying between them. The CDR3 runs 14 residues. The CDR3 nucleotides read TGTGCCAGCCGGAGGAGGGTGGGTACAGATACGCAGTATTTT. Translated: CASRRRVGTDTQYF.

This chain joins TRBV5-1 and TRBJ1-2; the D is unclear. V lost 0 bases and J lost 0, with 15 bases in between. CDR3 size: 17 residues. The V gene's germline CDR1 is SGHRS and CDR2 YFSETQ. CDR3 bases: TGCGCCAGCAGCTTGGTTGGCGGGTTAAGGGCTAACTATGGCTACACCTTC. This codes for CASSLVGGLRANYGYTF.

This chain uses TRBV7-8 with TRBJ1-1; 8 bases line up with TRBD1. V shed 4 bases, J shed 3 bases, and the junction held 4 bases outside the gene matches. The CDR3 consists of 14 residues. The germline gives CDR1 SGHVS, CDR2 FQNEAQ. The CDR3 region is CASSSRGRDTEAFF. CDR3 nucleotide sequence: TGTGCCAGCAGCTCCAGGGGGCGCGACACTGAAGCTTTCTTT.

This clone appeared once. The V and J genes are TRBV13 and TRBJ1-2; D perhaps matches TRBD1 (6 bases). CDR1 and CDR2 (germline): PRHDT, FYEKMQ (reference sequence). V was cut by 1 base and J by 3 bases, with 12 bases left in between. The CDR3 totals 15 residues. The CDR3 sequence: CASSLAQQGHYGYTF. The DNA of the CDR3 is TGTGCCAGCAGCTTAGCCCAACAGGGCCACTATGGCTACACCTTC.

The rearrangement joins TRBV4-3 to TRBJ2-1; 9 nucleotides line up with TRBD2. V lost 0 bases and J lost 5; bases outside the gene matches: 5. The germline V gene has CDR1 LGHNA and CDR2 YSLEER. The CDR3 contains 16 residues. The CDR3 region is CASSQDWTSANNEQFF. DNA of the CDR3: TGCGCCAGCAGCCAAGACTGGACTAGCGCAAACAATGAGCAGTTCTTC.